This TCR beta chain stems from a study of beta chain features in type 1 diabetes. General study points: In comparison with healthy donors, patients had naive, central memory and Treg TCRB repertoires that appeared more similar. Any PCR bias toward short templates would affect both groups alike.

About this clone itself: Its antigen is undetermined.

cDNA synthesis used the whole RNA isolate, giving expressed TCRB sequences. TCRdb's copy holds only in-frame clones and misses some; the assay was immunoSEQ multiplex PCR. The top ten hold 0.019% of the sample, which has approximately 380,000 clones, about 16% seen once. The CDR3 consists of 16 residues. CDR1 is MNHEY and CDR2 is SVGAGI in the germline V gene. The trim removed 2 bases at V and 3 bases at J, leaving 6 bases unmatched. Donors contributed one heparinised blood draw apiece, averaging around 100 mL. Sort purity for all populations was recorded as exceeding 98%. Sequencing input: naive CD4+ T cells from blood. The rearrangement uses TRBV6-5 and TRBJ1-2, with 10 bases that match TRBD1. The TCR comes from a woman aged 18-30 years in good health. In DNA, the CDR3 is TGTGCCAGCAGTTACCCGAGGACAGGGGGAGACTATGGCTACACCTTC. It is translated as CASSYPRTGGDYGYTF.